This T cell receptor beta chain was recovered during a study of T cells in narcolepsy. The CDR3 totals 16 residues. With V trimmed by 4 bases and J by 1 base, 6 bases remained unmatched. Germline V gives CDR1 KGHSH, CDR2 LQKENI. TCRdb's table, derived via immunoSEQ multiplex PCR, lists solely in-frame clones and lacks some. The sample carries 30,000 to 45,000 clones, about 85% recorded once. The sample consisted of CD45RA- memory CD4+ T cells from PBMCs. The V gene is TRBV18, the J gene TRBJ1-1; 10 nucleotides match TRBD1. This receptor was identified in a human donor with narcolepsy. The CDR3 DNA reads TGTGCCAGCTCACGGGACAGGGGTTTTGGGAACACTGAAGCTTTCTTT. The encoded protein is CASSRDRGFGNTEAFF.